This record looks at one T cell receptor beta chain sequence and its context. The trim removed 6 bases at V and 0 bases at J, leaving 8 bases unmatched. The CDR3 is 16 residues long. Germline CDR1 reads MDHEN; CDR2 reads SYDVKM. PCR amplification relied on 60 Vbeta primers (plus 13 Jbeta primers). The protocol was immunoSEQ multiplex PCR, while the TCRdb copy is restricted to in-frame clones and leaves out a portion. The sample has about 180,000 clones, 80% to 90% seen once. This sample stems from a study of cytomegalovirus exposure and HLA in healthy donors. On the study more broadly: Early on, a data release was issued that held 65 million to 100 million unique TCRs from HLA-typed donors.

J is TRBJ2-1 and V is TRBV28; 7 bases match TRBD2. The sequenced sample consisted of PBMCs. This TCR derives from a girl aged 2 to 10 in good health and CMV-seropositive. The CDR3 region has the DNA TGTGCCAGCAGCTCACTAGCGCTGAGCTCCTACAATGAGCAGTTCTTC. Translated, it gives CASSSLALSSYNEQFF.